This passage covers 30 T cell receptor beta chains from one sample sequenced in a study of blood T cell repertoires in COVID-19. This table comes from immunoSEQ multiplex PCR, and its TCRdb copy is limited to in-frame clones, with some not included. This sample has a few hundred thousand clones; around 86% occur once, and the top ten carry 3% to 3.5%. Source material: peripheral blood. The receptors were gathered from a man in his sixties with acute or convalescent COVID-19.

The chain has TRBV7-8 and TRBJ1-1; D gene ambiguous. Between the trimmed V and J ends, which lost 5 bases and 1 base, there was a span of 5 bases. Germline CDR1 and CDR2: SGHVS and FQNEAQ. The CDR3 has 12 amino acids. CDR3 DNA sequence: TGTGCCAGCAGCCACTGGAACACTGAAGCTTTCTTT. Its translation: CASSHWNTEAFF.

This sequence joins TRBV2 and TRBJ1-3; weak D call: TRBD1 (5 bases). The CDR3 runs to 13 residues. Between the trimmed V and J ends, which lost 6 bases and 7 bases, there was a span of 13 bases. The germline V gene encodes CDR1 SNHLY and CDR2 FYNNEI. The CDR3 DNA sequence: TGTGCCAGCAGCCGGGGGGGGTCCAACACCATATATTTT. This gives the protein CASSRGGSNTIYF.

The chain couples TRBV9 to TRBJ2-1; 12 bases fit TRBD2. Germline V gene sequence: CDR1 SGDLS, CDR2 YYNGEE. Trimming removed 1 base from V and 7 bases from J; junction bases left unmatched: 18. CDR3 size: 20 residues. CDR3 nucleotides: TGTGCCAGCAGCGTACGATCCGGGACTAGCGGGTTAACCCCTAGGAATGAGCAGTTCTTC. Its translation is CASSVRSGTSGLTPRNEQFF.

The V and J genes are TRBV19 and TRBJ2-3; 8 nucleotides agree with TRBD2. The CDR3 length is 15 residues. Per germline, CDR1 LNHDA and CDR2 SQIVND (reference sequence). V lost 3 bases, J lost 0 bases, and 2 bases stayed unmatched. The CDR3 DNA reads TGTGCCAGTAGTATCGGGGGGGGTAGCACAGATACGCAGTATTTT. Protein product: CASSIGGGSTDTQYF.

The rearrangement uses TRBV5-6 and TRBJ1-4, with 7 bases lining up with TRBD1. After removal of 4 bases from V and 4 bases from J, the junction contained 4 bases not matched to a gene. The CDR3 has 14 residues. In germline, CDR1 is SGHDT, CDR2 YYEEEE. CDR3 sequence (DNA): TGTGCCAGCAGCCCGGGACAGTTTAATGAAAAACTGTTTTTT. This gives the protein CASSPGQFNEKLFF. The variable domain in full, completed from reference TRBV5-6 and TRBJ1-4, reads DAGVTQSPTHLIKTRGQQVTLRCSPKSGHDTVSWYQQALGQGPQFIFQYYEEEERQRGNFPDRFSGHQFPNYSSELNVNALLLGDSALYLCASSPGQFNEKLFFGSGTQLSVL.

The chain recombines TRBV6-2 or TRBV6-3 with TRBJ2-2; 9 bases are shared with TRBD1. V lost 4 bases to trimming and J lost 3 bases; unmatched junction nucleotides: 12. This CDR3 has 18 amino acids. Germline CDR1 MNHEY, CDR2 SVGEGT. DNA for the CDR3: TGTGCCAGCAGTTGGACTCCGGGACAGGGAGGAGACACCGGGGAGCTGTTTTTT. This codes for CASSWTPGQGGDTGELFF.

The chain is built from TRBV19 and TRBJ1-1, with a tentative D call TRBD1 (5 bases). Trimming took off 4 bases at V and 7 bases at J, with 10 bases between the two ends. This CDR3 region has 12 residues. Germline-derived CDR1 and CDR2 are LNHDA and SQIVND (reference sequence). The CDR3 sequence is CASSTRQFEAFF. As DNA, the CDR3 is TGTGCCAGTAGTACCCGACAGTTTGAAGCTTTCTTT.

This CDR3 is CASSPTGGANYGYTF. As DNA, the CDR3 is TGTGCCAGCAGCCCCACCGGGGGGGCTAACTATGGCTACACCTTC. The chain is built from TRBV6-5 and TRBJ1-2; tentative D call: TRBD1 (5 bases). There are 15 residues in the CDR3. V gave up 6 bases and J gave up 0 bases, with 14 bases separating them. The germline CDR1 and CDR2 sequences are MNHEY and SVGAGI.

This clone was seen a handful of times. Here the CDR3 DNA reads TGTGCCAGCAGCCGGGCAGGGGGCGCGGGTAGTACTGAAGCTTTCTTT. This encodes CASSRAGGAGSTEAFF. This chain joins TRBV7-2 and TRBJ1-1; 8 positions agree with TRBD1. Per germline, CDR1 SGHTA and CDR2 FQGNSA. J was trimmed by 5 bases and V by 5 bases; bases with no gene match: 13. The length of the CDR3 is 16 residues.

The rearrangement links TRBV30 to TRBJ1-2; D might be TRBD1 (6 bases). The CDR3 length is 12 residues. V was cut by 0 bases and J by 6 bases, with 8 bases left in between. Germline assignment: CDR1 GTSNPN and CDR2 SVGIG (reference sequence). Written as DNA, the CDR3 is TGTGCCTGGAGTGTATACAGGGATGGCTACACCTTC. It specifies CAWSVYRDGYTF.

The chain employs TRBV6-4 and TRBJ2-1; TRBD2 aligns across 7 bases. This CDR3 contains 13 residues. Per the germline V gene, CDR1 is MRHNA and CDR2 is SNTAGT. The V segment lost 3 bases and the J segment 7 bases; nucleotides outside the gene matches: 3. The CDR3 region has the DNA TGTGCCAGCAGTGATGTGGGGGGGAATGAGCAGTTCTTC. This codes for CASSDVGGNEQFF.

Only a few counts were recorded for this clone. V usage is TRBV24-1 and J usage is TRBJ2-3, with TRBD1 matching over 7 bases. V was pared by 6 bases and J by 4 bases, with 15 bases of the junction left unmatched. The CDR3 covers 17 residues. The germline V gene has CDR1 KGHDR and CDR2 SFDVKD. The CDR3 is CATSRGGRADRSDTQYF. CDR3 nucleotides: TGTGCCACCAGTAGAGGGGGCAGGGCAGACCGGTCAGATACGCAGTATTTT.

J is TRBJ2-3 and V is TRBV7-3; 8 positions match TRBD2. Germline CDR1 SGHTA, CDR2 FQGTGA. Unmatched junction bases numbered 5, after V lost 1 base and J lost 5 bases. This CDR3 comprises 15 residues. CDR3 bases: TGTGCCAGCAGCTTAATAAACGGGAGGGGAGATACGCAGTATTTT. Its protein product is CASSLINGRGDTQYF.

The CDR3 is CASSKRGQGDGVKLFF. In DNA form, the CDR3 reads TGTGCCAGCAGCAAAAGAGGACAGGGGGATGGGGTAAAACTGTTTTTT. The chain couples TRBV5-4 to TRBJ1-4; 10 bases match TRBD1. V trimming: 4 bases; J trimming: 10 bases; junction bases outside the gene matches: 13. The CDR3 loop spans 16 amino acids. In germline, CDR1 is SGHNT, CDR2 YYREEE (reference sequence). The full variable domain, its missing parts supplied by reference TRBV5-4 and TRBJ1-4, is ETGVTQSPTHLIKTRGQQVTLRCSSQSGHNTVSWYQQALGQGPQFIFQYYREEENGRGNFPPRFSGLQFPNYSSELNVNALELDDSALYLCASSKRGQGDGVKLFFGSGTQLSVL.

The chain couples TRBV3-1 (or the pseudogene TRBV3-2) to TRBJ2-1; possibly TRBD1 for D (6 bases). There are 16 residues in the CDR3. Trimming left V 0 bases short and J 2 bases short, with 11 bases between. Germline loops: CDR1 LGHDT, CDR2 YNNKEL (reference sequence). The CDR3 region has the DNA TGTGCCAGCAGCCAAGATTCACAGGGTGCCTACAATGAGCAGTTCTTC. It is translated as CASSQDSQGAYNEQFF.

The chain employs TRBV2 and TRBJ1-2, with TRBD1 as a possible D gene (6 bases). Trimming took off 6 bases at V and 0 bases at J, with 14 bases between the two ends. The CDR3 is 15 residues long. Germline V gene data show CDR1 as SNHLY and CDR2 as FYNNEI. The chain's CDR3 is CASSSLRGTNYGYTF. For the CDR3, the DNA is TGTGCCAGCAGCTCACTCAGGGGTACTAACTATGGCTACACCTTC.

The rearrangement uses TRBV4-2 and TRBJ2-4, with TRBD1 matching 7 bases. The CDR3 loop spans 17 amino acids. Germline CDR1 is LGHNA and CDR2 is YNFKEQ. V shed 1 base and J 2 bases; nucleotides not matched to a gene: 8. CDR3 nucleotides: TGTGCCAGCAGCCAAGGGGCGGACAGGCCCTCCAAAAACATTCAGTACTTC. This codes for CASSQGADRPSKNIQYF.

The chain recombines TRBV19 with TRBJ1-1; 10 bases map to TRBD1. The CDR3 extends over 15 amino acids. Per germline, CDR1 LNHDA and CDR2 SQIVND (reference sequence). Germline trimming cut 7 bases from V and 4 bases from J; bases unmatched to any gene: 9. The CDR3 nucleotides are TGTGCCAGTAATAGACAGGGGGCTCGGAGCACTGAAGCTTTCTTT. Its translation is CASNRQGARSTEAFF.

This clone was observed a single time. The rearrangement links TRBV3-1 (or the pseudogene TRBV3-2) to TRBJ1-6; possible D gene TRBD1, 5 bases. CDR1 is LGHDT and CDR2 is YNNKEL in the germline V gene (reference sequence). The V end was cut by 4 bases, the J end by 3 bases, with 13 bases between. The CDR3 runs to 16 residues. CDR3 region: CASSLTGGGYNSPLHF. The DNA of the CDR3 is TGTGCCAGCAGCCTAACCGGCGGGGGCTATAATTCACCCCTCCACTTT.

J is TRBJ2-2 and V is TRBV29-1; the D is unclear. The CDR3 extends over 14 amino acids. V gave up 2 bases and J gave up 1 base, with 8 bases separating them. The germline gives CDR1 SQVTM, CDR2 ANQGSEA. The chain's CDR3 is CSVESTGNTGELFF. The CDR3 DNA reads TGCAGCGTTGAATCCACGGGGAACACCGGGGAGCTGTTTTTT.

This clone was counted a single time. The chain recombines TRBV6-5 with TRBJ1-1, with 9 bases fitting TRBD1. V lost 6 bases and J lost 4; bases outside the gene matches: 3. Germline V gene sequence: CDR1 MNHEY, CDR2 SVGAGI. The CDR3 runs to 13 residues. The CDR3 region has the DNA TGTGCCAGCAGGGACAGGGGTACCACTGAAGCTTTCTTT. It codes for CASRDRGTTEAFF.

This clone was found a few times. The chain has TRBV2 and TRBJ1-1, with D possibly matching TRBD1 (6 bases). V shed 6 bases and J shed 7 bases, with 21 bases lying between them. The CDR3 has 15 residues. Germline assignment: CDR1 SNHLY and CDR2 FYNNEI. DNA of the CDR3: TGTGCCAGCAGCGTGAGACAGGCCCGGTCTCTTGAAGCTTTCTTT. Translating it yields CASSVRQARSLEAFF.

The gene calls are TRBV5-5 and TRBJ1-5; TRBD1 is a possible D gene (6 bases). CDR3 size: 16 residues. In germline, CDR1 is SGHKS, CDR2 YYEKEE (reference sequence). V was cut by 0 bases and J by 2 bases, with 12 bases left in between. The CDR3 DNA sequence: TGTGCCAGCAGCTTGGCCCCAGGGGCGGGCAATCAGCCCCAGCATTTT. It codes for CASSLAPGAGNQPQHF.

V is TRBV6-1 and J is TRBJ2-3; 9 bases are a match to TRBD2. V gave up 3 bases and J gave up 2 bases; unmatched junction bases: 12. Germline CDR1 reads MNHNS; CDR2 reads SASEGT. The CDR3 totals 18 residues. This CDR3 reads CASSDGKVAGGPTDTQYF. The CDR3 nucleotides are TGTGCCAGCAGTGACGGAAAGGTCGCGGGGGGGCCCACAGATACGCAGTATTTT.

This chain links TRBV9 with TRBJ2-2; 7 bases agree with TRBD2. CDR1 and CDR2 (germline): SGDLS, YYNGEE. The CDR3 covers 17 residues. With 3 bases clipped from V and 0 bases from J, the junction kept 8 bases outside the gene matches. As DNA, the CDR3 is TGTGCCAGCAGCGGGGGAGCGGGACGAACGAACACCGGGGAGCTGTTTTTT. Protein sequence: CASSGGAGRTNTGELFF.

V usage is TRBV6-2 or TRBV6-3 and J usage is TRBJ1-2; D uncertain. The CDR3 runs 14 residues. V lost 2 bases, J lost 0 bases, and 7 bases lay in between. The germline V gene encodes CDR1 MNHEY and CDR2 SVGEGT. This CDR3 reads CASSYDSPNYGYTF. CDR3 bases: TGTGCCAGCAGTTACGACTCTCCTAACTATGGCTACACCTTC.

CDR3 protein: CASSQLELNTEAFF. The DNA of the CDR3 is TGCGCCAGCAGCCAACTGGAGTTGAACACTGAAGCTTTCTTT. The chain combines TRBV4-1 with TRBJ1-1; D ambiguous. CDR1 and CDR2 (germline): MGHRA, YSYEKL. The V and J ends lost 2 bases and 0 bases respectively, with 7 bases between them. The CDR3 is made up of 14 amino acids.

J is TRBJ2-1 and V is TRBV29-1; TRBD2 matches at 10 bases. Germline V gene data show CDR1 as SQVTM and CDR2 as ANQGSEA. This CDR3 has 14 residues. V lost 8 bases to trimming and J lost 9 bases; unmatched junction nucleotides: 13. The DNA for the CDR3 is TGCAGCACTCAGGGGCTAGCGGGGGTTGGTGAGCAGTTCTTC. Translated, it gives CSTQGLAGVGEQFF.

The rearrangement uses TRBV25-1 and TRBJ2-7; TRBD1 agrees at 10 bases. The CDR3 has 13 amino acids. Germline V lookup: CDR1 MGHDK, CDR2 SYGVNS. Trimming removed 10 bases from V and 5 bases from J; junction bases left unmatched: 8. The DNA of the CDR3 is TGTGCCACATACCCGGACAGGGGGAACGAGCAGTACTTC. This translates into CATYPDRGNEQYF.

CDR3 sequence (DNA): TGTGCCAGCAGCCAAGTGTCAGGGGGTACTGGAAACACCATATATTTT. As protein: CASSQVSGGTGNTIYF. This chain links TRBV14 with TRBJ1-3; 7 nucleotides line up with TRBD1. V was clipped by 1 base and J by 2 bases; unmatched bases: 5. The CDR3 extends over 16 amino acids. Germline V CDR1 and CDR2: SGHDN, FVKESK.